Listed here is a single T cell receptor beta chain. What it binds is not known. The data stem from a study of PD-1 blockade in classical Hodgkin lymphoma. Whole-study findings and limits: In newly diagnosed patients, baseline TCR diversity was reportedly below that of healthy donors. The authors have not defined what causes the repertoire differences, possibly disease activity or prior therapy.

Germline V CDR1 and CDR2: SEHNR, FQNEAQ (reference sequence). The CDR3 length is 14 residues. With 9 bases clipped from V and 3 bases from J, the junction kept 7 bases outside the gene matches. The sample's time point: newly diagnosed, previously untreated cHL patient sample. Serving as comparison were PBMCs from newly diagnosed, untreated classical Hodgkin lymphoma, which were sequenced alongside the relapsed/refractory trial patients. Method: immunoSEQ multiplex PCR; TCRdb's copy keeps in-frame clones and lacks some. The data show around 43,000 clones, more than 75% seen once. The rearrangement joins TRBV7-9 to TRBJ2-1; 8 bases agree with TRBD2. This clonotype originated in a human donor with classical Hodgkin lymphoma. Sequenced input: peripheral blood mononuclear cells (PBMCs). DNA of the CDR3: TGTGCCAGTACCCCGGGACTAGGCTACAATGAGCAGTTCTTC. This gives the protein CASTPGLGYNEQFF. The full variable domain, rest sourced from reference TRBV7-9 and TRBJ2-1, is DTGVSQNPRHKITKRGQNVTFRCDPISEHNRLYWYRQTLGQGPEFLTYFQNEAQLEKSRLLSDRFSAERPKGSFSTLEIQRTEQGDSAMYLCASTPGLGYNEQFFGPGTRLTVL.